This TCR beta chain was identified in a study of CD8 T cells in ankylosing spondylitis (dated by TCRdb to 2016 to 2017). Study-level background: T cell receptor beta repertoires were profiled in healthy donors and ankylosing spondylitis patients so that disease-linked TCR variants could be found. Peripheral blood samples were taken, and synovial fluid was additionally collected from ankylosing spondylitis patients. The whole study cohort included roughly 110 healthy donors and 20 to 25 ankylosing spondylitis patients. Study-level results and caveats: Some TCR beta motif variants had previously been reported in synovial fluid and blood of reactive arthritis patients, which suggested common disease-initiation mechanisms. According to the report, matched synovial fluid samples from ankylosing spondylitis patients were significantly enriched for the disease-linked clones. A CD8+ phenotype was shown by the disease-linked clones, which were found at relatively low frequencies in peripheral blood. A TCR beta motif made up of several highly homologous amino acid variants appeared to be characteristic of blood from ankylosing spondylitis patients.

On this clonotype: Its specific antigen is unknown. No quality values exist for individual bases; no much larger clone is one base distant.

Sequencer: Illumina HiSeq 2500. TCR beta libraries were prepared by quantitative 5'-RACE with molecular barcodes. Under the source paper's analysis protocol: A new computational method, built on a probabilistic model of VDJ rearrangement, was used to identify disease-linked TCR variants. TCRdb cleaned the public reads at Q25 with fastp, built clones with MiXCR and kept in-frame beta chains. When rows share a CDR3 protein, they turn into one entry using the most common DNA and genes. V and J calls and clone size were set by TCRdb, not the authors. Across this sample there are 200,000 to 300,000 distinct CDR3 sequences, with approximately 10% seen only once. The ten largest make up about 2.5% of the sample. Inclusive of the bounding cysteine and phenylalanine, the CDR3 is 13 residues long. Only the CDR3 region is kept as DNA, spanning 39 bases read in frame from base 1. V and J are truncated by 5 bases and 6 bases respectively, leaving an intervening sequence of 14 bases. From a lookup of the germline V gene, CDR1 and CDR2 are MNHNS and SASEGT.

Sequenced sample: blood, either unsorted or a sorted T cell fraction (not recorded which). The chain joins TRBV6-1 to TRBJ2-7; the D gene cannot be named for sure. This sequence was found in a male donor with ankylosing spondylitis or in good health (not recorded which). In nucleotide form, the sequence is TGTGCCAGCAGTCAAACCCGTCTGGGCGAGCAGTACTTC. Its protein reads: CASSQTRLGEQYF.